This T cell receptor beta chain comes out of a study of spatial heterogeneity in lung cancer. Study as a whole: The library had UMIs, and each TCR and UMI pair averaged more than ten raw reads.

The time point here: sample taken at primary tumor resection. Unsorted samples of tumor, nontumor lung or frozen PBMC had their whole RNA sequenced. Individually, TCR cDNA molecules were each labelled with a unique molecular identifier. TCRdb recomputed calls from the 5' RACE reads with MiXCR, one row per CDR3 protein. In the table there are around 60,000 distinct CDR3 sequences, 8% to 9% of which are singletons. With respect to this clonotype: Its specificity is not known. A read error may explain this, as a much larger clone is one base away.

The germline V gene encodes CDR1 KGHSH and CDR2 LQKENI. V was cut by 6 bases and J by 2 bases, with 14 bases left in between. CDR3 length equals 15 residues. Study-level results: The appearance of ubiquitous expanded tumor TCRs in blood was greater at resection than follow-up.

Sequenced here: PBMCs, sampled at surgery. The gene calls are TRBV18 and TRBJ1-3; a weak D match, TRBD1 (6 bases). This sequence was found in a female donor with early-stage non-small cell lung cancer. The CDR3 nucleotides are TGTGCCAGCTCGTCGGGACACCACCCTGGAAACACCATATATTTT. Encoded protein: CASSSGHHPGNTIYF.